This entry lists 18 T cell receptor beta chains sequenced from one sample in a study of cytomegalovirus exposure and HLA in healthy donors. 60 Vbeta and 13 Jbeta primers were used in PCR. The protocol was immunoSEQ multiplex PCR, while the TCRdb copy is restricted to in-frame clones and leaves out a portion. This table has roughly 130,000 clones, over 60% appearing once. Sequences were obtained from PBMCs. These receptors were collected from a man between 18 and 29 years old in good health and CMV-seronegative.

Written as DNA, the CDR3 is TGTGCCAGCAGTTTGGACAGGGCTCCCTATGGCTACACCTTC. Its protein product is CASSLDRAPYGYTF. V usage is TRBV28 and J usage is TRBJ1-2, with 8 bases that match TRBD1. CDR1 is MDHEN, CDR2 SYDVKM, per germline. V lost 3 bases to trimming and J lost 4 bases; unmatched junction nucleotides: 4. This CDR3 contains 14 residues.

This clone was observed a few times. CDR3 nucleotides: TGCGCCAGCAGCTCGGGACAGGGCGCGTTCGAGCAGTACGTC. Its translation: CASSSGQGAFEQYV. The chain links TRBV5-1 to TRBJ2-7, with 9 bases aligning to TRBD1. The CDR3 extends over 14 amino acids. Trimming took 3 bases from V and 6 from J; bases not matched to a gene: 7. Per germline, CDR1 SGHRS and CDR2 YFSETQ.

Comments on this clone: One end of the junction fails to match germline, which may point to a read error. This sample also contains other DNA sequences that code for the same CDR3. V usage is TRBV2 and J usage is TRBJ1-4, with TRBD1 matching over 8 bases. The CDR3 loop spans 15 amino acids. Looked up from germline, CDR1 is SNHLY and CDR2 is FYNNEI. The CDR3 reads CASKAQTGANEKLFF. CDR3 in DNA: TGTGCCAGCAAGGCCCAGACAGGGGCTAATGAGAAACTGTTTTTT.

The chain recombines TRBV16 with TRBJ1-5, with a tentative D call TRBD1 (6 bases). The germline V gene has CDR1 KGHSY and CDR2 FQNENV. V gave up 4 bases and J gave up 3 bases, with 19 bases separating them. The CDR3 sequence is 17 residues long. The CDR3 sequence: CASSPEVRGGLNQPQHF. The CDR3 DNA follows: TGTGCCAGCAGCCCAGAGGTGAGGGGGGGCCTCAATCAGCCCCAGCATTTT.

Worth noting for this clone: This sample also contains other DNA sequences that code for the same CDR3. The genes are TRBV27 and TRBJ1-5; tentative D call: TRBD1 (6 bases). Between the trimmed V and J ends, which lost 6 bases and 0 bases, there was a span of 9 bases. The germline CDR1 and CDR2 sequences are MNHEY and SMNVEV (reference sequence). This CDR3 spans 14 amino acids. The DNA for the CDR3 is TGTGCCAGCAGCCTACAGGGTAGCAATCAGCCCCAGCATTTT. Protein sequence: CASSLQGSNQPQHF.

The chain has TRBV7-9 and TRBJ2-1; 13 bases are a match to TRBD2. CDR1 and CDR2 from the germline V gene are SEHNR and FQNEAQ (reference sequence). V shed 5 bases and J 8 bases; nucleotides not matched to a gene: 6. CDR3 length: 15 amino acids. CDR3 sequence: CASSTTSGRAYEQFF. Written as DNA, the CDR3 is TGTGCCAGCAGCACTACTAGCGGGAGGGCCTATGAGCAGTTCTTC.

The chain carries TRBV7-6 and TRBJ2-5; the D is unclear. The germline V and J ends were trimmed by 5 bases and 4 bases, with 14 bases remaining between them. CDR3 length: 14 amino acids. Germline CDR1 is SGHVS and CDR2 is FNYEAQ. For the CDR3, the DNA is TGTGCCAGCAGCCATAATAGAGGTCCAGAGACCCAGTACTTC. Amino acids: CASSHNRGPETQYF. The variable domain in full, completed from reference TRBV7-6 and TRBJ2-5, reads GAGVSQSPRYKVTKRGQDVALRCDPISGHVSLYWYRQALGQGPEFLTYFNYEAQQDKSGLPNDRFSAERPEGSISTLTIQRTEQRDSAMYRCASSHNRGPETQYFGPGTRLLVL.

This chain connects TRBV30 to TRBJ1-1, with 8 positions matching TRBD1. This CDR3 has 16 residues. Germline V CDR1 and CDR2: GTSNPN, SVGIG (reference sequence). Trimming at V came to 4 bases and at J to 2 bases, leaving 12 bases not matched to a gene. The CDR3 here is CAWNTGQGALNTEAFF. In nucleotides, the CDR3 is TGTGCCTGGAACACCGGACAGGGCGCTTTAAACACTGAAGCTTTCTTT.

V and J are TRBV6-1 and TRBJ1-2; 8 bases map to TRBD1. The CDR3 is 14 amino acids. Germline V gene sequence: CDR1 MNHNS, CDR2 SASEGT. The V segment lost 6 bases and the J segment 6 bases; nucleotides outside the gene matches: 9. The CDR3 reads CASRYRTGGDGYTF. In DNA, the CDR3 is TGTGCCAGCAGATACCGTACAGGGGGGGATGGCTACACCTTC.

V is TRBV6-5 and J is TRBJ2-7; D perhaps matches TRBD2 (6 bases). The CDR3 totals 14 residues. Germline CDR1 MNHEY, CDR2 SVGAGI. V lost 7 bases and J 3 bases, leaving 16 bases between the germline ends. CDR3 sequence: CASTGDQTSYEQYF. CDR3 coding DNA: TGTGCCAGCACGGGGGACCAAACTAGCTACGAGCAGTACTTC.

This chain's CDR3 is CASSILLNTGELFF. CDR3 sequence (DNA): TGTGCCAGTAGTATACTATTGAACACCGGGGAGCTGTTTTTT. V gene TRBV19 combines with J gene TRBJ2-2; D is unclear. V shed 2 bases and J shed 1 base, with 5 bases lying between them. Germline-derived CDR1 and CDR2 are LNHDA and SQIVND (reference sequence). This CDR3 comprises 14 residues. The full variable domain, completed using reference TRBV19 and TRBJ2-2, is DGGITQSPKYLFRKEGQNVTLSCEQNLNHDAMYWYRQDPGQGLRLIYYSQIVNDFQKGDIAEGYSVSREKKESFPLTVTSAQKNPTAFYLCASSILLNTGELFFGEGSRLTVL.

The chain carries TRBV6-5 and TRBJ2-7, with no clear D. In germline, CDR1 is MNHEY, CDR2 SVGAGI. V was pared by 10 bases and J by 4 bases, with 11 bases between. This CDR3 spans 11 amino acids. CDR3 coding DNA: TGTGCCATCGCCAGTGGTTACGAGCAGTACTTC. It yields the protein CAIASGYEQYF.

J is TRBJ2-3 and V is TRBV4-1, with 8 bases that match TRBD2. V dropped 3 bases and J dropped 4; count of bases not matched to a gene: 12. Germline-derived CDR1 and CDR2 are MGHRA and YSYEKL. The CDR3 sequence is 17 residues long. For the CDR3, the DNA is TGCGCCAGCAGCCACGGAAAGAGCGGGAGAAACGCAGATACGCAGTATTTT. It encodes CASSHGKSGRNADTQYF.

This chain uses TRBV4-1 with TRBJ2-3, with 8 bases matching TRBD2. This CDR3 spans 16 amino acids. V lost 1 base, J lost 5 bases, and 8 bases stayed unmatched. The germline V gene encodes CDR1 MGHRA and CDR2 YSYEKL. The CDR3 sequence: CASSQVEAGGLDTQYF. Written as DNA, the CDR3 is TGCGCCAGCAGCCAAGTGGAGGCGGGAGGTCTAGATACGCAGTATTTT.

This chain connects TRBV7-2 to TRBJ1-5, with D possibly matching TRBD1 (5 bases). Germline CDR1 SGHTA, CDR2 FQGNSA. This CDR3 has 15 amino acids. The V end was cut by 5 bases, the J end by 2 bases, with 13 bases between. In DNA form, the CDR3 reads TGTGCCAGCAGCCCAGGGTTAGGAGGCAATCAGCCCCAGCATTTT. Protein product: CASSPGLGGNQPQHF. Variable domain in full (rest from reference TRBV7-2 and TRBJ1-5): GAGVSQSPSNKVTEKGKDVELRCDPISGHTALYWYRQSLGQGLEFLIYFQGNSAPDKSGLPSDRFSAERTGGSVSTLTIQRTQQEDSAVYLCASSPGLGGNQPQHFGDGTRLSIL.

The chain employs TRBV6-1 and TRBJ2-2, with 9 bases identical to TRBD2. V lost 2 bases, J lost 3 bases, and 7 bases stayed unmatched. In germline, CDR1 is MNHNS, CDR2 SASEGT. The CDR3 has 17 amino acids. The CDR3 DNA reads TGTGCCAGCAGTGAACTGCGCGGGAGGGCGGACACCGGGGAGCTGTTTTTT. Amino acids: CASSELRGRADTGELFF.

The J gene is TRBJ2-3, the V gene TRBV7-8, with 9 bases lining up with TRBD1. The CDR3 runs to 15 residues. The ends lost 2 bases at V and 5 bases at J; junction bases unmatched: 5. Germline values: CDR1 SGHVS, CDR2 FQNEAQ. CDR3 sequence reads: CASSLTDRGLDTQYF. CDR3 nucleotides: TGTGCCAGCAGCTTAACCGACAGGGGGTTAGATACGCAGTATTTT.

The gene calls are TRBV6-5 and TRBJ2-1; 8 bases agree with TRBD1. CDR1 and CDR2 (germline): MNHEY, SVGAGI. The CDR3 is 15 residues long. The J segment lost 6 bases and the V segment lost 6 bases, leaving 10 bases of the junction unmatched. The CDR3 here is CASRDDRGLGNEQFF. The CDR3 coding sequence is TGTGCCAGCAGGGACGACAGGGGACTCGGCAATGAGCAGTTCTTC.